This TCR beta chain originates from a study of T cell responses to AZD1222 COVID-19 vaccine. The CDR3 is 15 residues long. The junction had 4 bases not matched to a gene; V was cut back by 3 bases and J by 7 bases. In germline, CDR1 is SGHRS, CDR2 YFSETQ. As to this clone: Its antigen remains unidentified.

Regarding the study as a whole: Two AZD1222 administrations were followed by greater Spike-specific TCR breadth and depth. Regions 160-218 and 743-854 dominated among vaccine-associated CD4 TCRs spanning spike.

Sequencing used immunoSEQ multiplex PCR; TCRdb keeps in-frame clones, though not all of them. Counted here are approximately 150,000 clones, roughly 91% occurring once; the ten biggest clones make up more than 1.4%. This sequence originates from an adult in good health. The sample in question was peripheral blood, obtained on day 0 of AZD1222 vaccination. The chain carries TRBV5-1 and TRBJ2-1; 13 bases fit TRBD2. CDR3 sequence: CASSSLAGGPNEQFF. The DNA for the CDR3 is TGCGCCAGCAGCTCACTAGCGGGGGGGCCGAATGAGCAGTTCTTC.